These 9 T cell receptor beta chains share one sample of origin, sequenced in a study of molecular identifiers for immune sequencing clone quantification. TCRdb reprocessed the PCR reads with MiXCR, giving one entry per CDR3 protein. The sample includes under 650,000 distinct CDR3 sequences, about 20% of them seen just once. The sequenced sample consisted of naive CD8+ T cells from blood, with Jurkat cell RNA spiked in. Sample subset: FACS-sorted CD8+CD4-CCR7+CD45RA+ naive T cells. The receptor set was obtained from a human donor in good health. Some libraries in this study had Jurkat cell RNA spiked in.

This rearrangement joins TRBV25-1 to TRBJ2-3; 7 positions match TRBD2. Germline values: CDR1 MGHDK, CDR2 SYGVNS. CDR3 size: 15 residues. With V trimmed by 5 bases and J by 4 bases, 9 bases remained unmatched. CDR3 sequence (DNA): TGTGCCAGCAGTTATGGGGCCACTAGCGCAGATACGCAGTATTTT. This encodes CASSYGATSADTQYF.

This clonotype was seen many times. The V gene is TRBV29-1, the J gene TRBJ1-2; 8 nucleotides line up with TRBD1. This CDR3 contains 17 residues. Germline loops: CDR1 SQVTM, CDR2 ANQGSEA. Trimming took 0 bases from V and 3 from J; bases not matched to a gene: 12. DNA of the CDR3: TGCAGCGTTGAAGATCAGGACAGGGTTGGTCTAGACTATGGCTACACCTTC. Its translation is CSVEDQDRVGLDYGYTF.

In this sample, this clonotype turned up many times. V is TRBV5-6 and J is TRBJ2-7, with a possible D match to TRBD2 (5 bases). CDR1 is SGHDT, CDR2 YYEEEE, per germline. Trimming pared 4 bases from V and 3 bases from J, leaving 8 bases between. The CDR3 is 12 amino acids. The CDR3 sequence is CASSQRDYEQYF. The CDR3 DNA reads as TGTGCCAGCAGCCAACGGGACTACGAGCAGTACTTC.

The table lists this clonotype with many counts. V is TRBV11-2 and J is TRBJ2-3, with 9 bases fitting TRBD2. With 5 bases clipped from V and 3 bases from J, the junction kept 9 bases outside the gene matches. The CDR3 contains 16 residues. CDR1 is SGHAT and CDR2 is FQNNGV in the germline V gene. CDR3 nucleotide sequence: TGTGCCAGCAGCCCCCCCCGGGCGGGAGGGACAGATACGCAGTATTTT. Translating it yields CASSPPRAGGTDTQYF.

Turning to this clonotype: Just one base apart from a much larger clone, this may be a read error. The chain combines TRBV27 with TRBJ2-3; D possibly corresponds to TRBD2 (6 bases). Germline CDR1 MNHEY, CDR2 SMNVEV (reference sequence). The CDR3 is 16 amino acids. The CDR3 DNA follows: TGTACCAGCAGTTCAATCGGCGGGATCGACACAGATACGCAGTATTTT. It codes for CTSSSIGGIDTDTQYF.

The table lists this clonotype with many counts. The chain uses TRBV27 and TRBJ2-1; D tentatively fits TRBD1 or TRBD2 (7 bases each). V lost 5 bases and J 6 bases, leaving 17 bases between the germline ends. CDR1 is MNHEY and CDR2 is SMNVEV in the germline V gene (reference sequence). The CDR3 runs 15 residues. CDR3 coding DNA: TGTGCCAGCAGTCTGACTAGCCCAGGGGGCAATGAGCAGTTCTTC. Protein: CASSLTSPGGNEQFF.

This clonotype has ten or more counts. The rearrangement links TRBV6-1 to TRBJ2-3, with D hard to call. The length of the CDR3 is 16 residues. Between the trimmed V and J ends, which lost 1 base and 2 bases, there was a span of 13 bases. Germline V gene data show CDR1 as MNHNS and CDR2 as SASEGT. The DNA for the CDR3 is TGTGCCAGCAGTGAAGTTATGGGGTGGTCCACAGATACGCAGTATTTT. Its protein product is CASSEVMGWSTDTQYF.

This clonotype was seen many times. V is TRBV13 and J is TRBJ2-3; D may be TRBD1 or TRBD2 (6 bases each). The CDR3 is 16 residues long. The V gene lost 8 bases and the J gene lost 0 bases, with 18 bases spanning the gap. CDR1 is PRHDT, CDR2 FYEKMQ, per germline (reference sequence). The CDR3 region is CASSGTGAPSTDTQYF. DNA for the CDR3: TGTGCCAGCTCGGGAACGGGGGCACCTAGCACAGATACGCAGTATTTT.

A few counts support this clonotype. This rearrangement joins TRBV20-1 to TRBJ2-7; TRBD1 matches 7 bases. Germline V lookup: CDR1 DFQATT, CDR2 SNEGSKA (reference sequence). The CDR3 covers 15 residues. The ends lost 0 bases at V and 2 bases at J; junction bases unmatched: 7. CDR3: CSARDRGGLTYEQYF. CDR3 DNA: TGCAGTGCTAGAGATCGAGGGGGCTTGACCTACGAGCAGTACTTC.